This TCR beta chain was recovered during a study of blood T cells in healthy people across ages. In the study overall: Capture via template switching afforded approximately one barcoded beta molecule per two T cells.

General observations from the study: Estimates of total diversity, which came from one million sequenced T cells, were considered to be underestimates.

For the second PCR, which ran for about 7 to 11 cycles, a sample-barcoded 5' primer and a J-beta primer mix were used. Researchers report that each sample yielded at least 2.5 million CDR3-containing paired-end reads. TCRdb itself ran the 5' RACE reads through MiXCR, one entry per CDR3 protein. The sample yields about 700,000 distinct CDR3 sequences, roughly 30% seen once. V lost 0 bases to trimming and J lost 3 bases, with 8 bases between them. CDR1 SGHRS and CDR2 YFSETQ come from the germline V gene. The CDR3 totals 14 residues. This clonotype was seen at least ten times. Its target is not known. The clonotype comes from an elderly woman in good health. The chain combines TRBV5-1 with TRBJ2-3; no reliable D call. The sequencing input was blood. The CDR3 reads CASSLEARTDTQYF. In DNA form, the CDR3 reads TGCGCCAGCAGCTTGGAGGCCCGAACAGATACGCAGTATTTT. The full variable domain, its missing parts supplied by reference TRBV5-1 and TRBJ2-3, is KAGVTQTPRYLIKTRGQQVTLSCSPISGHRSVSWYQQTPGQGLQFLFEYFSETQRNKGNFPGRFSGRQFSNSRSEMNVSTLELGDSALYLCASSLEARTDTQYFGPGTRLTVL.